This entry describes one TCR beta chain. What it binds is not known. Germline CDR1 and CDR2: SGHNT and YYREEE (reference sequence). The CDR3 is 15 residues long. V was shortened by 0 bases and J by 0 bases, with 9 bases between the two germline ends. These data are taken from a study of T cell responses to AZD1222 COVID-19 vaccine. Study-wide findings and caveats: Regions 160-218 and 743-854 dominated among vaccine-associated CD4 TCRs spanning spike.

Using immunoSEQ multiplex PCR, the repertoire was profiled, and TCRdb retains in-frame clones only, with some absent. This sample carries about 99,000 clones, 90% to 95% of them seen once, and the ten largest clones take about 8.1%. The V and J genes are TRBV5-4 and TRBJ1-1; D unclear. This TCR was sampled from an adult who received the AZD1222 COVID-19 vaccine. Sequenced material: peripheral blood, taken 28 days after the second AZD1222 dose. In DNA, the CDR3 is TGTGCCAGCAGCTTGGGTGGCAGAGTGAACACTGAAGCTTTCTTT. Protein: CASSLGGRVNTEAFF.